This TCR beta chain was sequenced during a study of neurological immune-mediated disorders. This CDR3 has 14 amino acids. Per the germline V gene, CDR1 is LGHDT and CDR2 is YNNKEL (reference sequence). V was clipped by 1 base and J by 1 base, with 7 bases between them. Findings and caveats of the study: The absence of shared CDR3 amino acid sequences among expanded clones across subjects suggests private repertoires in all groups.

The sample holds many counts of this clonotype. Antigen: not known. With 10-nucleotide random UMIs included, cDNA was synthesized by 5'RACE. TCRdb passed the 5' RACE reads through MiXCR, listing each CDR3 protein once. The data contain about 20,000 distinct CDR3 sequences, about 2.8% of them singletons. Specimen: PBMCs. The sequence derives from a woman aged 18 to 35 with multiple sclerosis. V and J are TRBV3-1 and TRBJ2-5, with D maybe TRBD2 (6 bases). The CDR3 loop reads CASSQVGLQETQYF. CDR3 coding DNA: TGTGCCAGCAGCCAAGTGGGACTCCAAGAGACCCAGTACTTC.